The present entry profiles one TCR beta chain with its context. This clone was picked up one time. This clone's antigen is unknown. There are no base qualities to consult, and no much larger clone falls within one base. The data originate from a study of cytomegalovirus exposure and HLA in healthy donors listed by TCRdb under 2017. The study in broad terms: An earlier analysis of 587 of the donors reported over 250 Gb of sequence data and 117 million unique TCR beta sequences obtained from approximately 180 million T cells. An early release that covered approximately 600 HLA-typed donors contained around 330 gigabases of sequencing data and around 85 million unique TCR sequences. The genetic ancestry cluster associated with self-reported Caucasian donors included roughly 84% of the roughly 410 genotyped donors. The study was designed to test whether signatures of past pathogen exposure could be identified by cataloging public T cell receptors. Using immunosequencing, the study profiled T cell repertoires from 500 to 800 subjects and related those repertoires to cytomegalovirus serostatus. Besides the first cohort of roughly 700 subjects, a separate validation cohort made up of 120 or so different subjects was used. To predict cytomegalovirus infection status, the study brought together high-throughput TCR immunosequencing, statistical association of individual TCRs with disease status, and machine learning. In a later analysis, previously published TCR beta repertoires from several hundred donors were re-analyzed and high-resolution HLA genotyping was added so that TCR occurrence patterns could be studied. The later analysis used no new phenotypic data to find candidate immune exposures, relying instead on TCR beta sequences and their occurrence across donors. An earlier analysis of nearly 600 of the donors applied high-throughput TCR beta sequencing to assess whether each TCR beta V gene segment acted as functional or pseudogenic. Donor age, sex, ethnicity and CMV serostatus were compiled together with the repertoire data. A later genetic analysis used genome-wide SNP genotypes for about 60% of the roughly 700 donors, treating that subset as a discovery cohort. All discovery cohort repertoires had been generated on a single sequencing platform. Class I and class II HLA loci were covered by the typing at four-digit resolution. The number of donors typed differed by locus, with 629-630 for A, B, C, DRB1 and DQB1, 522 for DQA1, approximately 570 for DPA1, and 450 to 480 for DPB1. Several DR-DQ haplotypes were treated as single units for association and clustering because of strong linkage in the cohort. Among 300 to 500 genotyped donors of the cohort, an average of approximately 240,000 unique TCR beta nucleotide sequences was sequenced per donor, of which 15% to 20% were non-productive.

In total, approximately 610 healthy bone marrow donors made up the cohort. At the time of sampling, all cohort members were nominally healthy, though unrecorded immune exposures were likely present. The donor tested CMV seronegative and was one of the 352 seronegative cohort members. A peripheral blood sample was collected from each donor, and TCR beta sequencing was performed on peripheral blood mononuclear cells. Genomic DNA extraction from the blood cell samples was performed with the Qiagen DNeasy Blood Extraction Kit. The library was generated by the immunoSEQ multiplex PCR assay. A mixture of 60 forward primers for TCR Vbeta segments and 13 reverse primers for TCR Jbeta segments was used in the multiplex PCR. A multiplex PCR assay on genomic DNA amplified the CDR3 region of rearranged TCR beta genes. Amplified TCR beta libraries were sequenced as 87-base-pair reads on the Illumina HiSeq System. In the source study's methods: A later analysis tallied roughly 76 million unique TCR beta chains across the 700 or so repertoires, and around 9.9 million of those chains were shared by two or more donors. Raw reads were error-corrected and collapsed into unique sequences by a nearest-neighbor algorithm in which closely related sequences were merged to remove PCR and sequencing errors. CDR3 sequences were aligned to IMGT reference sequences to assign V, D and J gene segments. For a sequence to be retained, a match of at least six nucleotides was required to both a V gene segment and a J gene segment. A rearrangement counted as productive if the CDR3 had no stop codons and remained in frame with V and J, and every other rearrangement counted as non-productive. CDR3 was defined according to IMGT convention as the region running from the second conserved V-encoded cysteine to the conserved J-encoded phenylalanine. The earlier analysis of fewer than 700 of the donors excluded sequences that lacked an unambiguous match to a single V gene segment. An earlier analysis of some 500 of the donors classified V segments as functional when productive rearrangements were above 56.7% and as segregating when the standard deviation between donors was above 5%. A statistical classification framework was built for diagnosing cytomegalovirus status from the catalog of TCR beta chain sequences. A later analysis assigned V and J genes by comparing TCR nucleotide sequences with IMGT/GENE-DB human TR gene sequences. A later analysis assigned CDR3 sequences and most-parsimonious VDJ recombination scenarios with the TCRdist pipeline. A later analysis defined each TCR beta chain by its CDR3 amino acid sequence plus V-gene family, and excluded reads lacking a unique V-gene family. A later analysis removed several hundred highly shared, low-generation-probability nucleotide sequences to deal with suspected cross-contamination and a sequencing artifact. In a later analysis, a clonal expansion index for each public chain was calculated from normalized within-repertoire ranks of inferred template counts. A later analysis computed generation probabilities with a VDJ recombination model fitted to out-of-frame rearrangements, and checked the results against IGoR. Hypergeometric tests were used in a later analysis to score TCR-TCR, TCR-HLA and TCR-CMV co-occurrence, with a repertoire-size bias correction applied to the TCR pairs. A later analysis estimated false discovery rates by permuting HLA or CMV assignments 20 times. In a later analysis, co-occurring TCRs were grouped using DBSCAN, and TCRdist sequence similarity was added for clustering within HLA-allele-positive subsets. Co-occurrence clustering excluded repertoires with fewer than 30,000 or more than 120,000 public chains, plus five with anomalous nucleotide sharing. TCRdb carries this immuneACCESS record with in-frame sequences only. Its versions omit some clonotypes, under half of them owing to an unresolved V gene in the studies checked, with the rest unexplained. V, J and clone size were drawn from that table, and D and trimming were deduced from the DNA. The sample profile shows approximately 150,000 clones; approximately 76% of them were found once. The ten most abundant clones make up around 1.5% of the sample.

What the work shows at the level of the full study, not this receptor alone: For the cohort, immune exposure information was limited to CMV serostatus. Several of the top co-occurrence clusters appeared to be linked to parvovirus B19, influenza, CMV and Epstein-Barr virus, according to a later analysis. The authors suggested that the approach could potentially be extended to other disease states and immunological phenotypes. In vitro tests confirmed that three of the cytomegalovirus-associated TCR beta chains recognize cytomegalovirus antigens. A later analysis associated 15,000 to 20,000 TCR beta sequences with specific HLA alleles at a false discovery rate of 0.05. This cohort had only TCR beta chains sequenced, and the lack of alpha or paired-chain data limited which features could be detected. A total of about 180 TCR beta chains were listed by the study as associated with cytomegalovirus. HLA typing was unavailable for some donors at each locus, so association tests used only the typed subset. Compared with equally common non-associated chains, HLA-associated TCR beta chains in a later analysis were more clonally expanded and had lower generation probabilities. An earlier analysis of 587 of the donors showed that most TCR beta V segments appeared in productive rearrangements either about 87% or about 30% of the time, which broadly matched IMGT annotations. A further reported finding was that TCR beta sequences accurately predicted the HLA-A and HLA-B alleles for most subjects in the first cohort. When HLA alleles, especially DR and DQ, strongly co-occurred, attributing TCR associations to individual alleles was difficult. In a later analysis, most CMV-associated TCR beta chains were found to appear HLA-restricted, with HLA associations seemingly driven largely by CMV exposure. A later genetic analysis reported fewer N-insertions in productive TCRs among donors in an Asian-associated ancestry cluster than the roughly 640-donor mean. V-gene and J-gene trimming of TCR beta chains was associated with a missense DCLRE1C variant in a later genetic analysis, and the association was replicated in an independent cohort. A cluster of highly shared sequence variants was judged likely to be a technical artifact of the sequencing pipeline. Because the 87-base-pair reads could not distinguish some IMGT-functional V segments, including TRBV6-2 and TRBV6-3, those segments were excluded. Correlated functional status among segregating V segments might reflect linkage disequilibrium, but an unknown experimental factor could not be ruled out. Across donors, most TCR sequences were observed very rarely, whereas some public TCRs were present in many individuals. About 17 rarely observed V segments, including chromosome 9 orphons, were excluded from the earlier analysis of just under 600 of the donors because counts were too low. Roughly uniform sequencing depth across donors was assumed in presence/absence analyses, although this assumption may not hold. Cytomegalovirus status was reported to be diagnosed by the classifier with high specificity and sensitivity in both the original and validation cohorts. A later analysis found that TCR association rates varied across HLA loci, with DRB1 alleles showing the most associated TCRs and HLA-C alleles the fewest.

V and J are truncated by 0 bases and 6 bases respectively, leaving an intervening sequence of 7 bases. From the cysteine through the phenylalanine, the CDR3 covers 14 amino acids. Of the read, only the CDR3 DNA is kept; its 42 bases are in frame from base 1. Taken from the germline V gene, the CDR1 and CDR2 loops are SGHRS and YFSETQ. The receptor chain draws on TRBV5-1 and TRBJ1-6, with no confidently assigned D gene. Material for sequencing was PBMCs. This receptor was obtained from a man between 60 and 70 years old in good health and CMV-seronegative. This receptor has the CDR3 CASSLEQTNSPLHF. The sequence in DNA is TGCGCCAGCAGCTTGGAACAGACTAATTCACCCCTCCACTTT.